Following are 31 T cell receptor beta chains from one sample sequenced in a study of control samples from healthy donors and cancer patients. Sequenced by immunoSEQ multiplex PCR; TCRdb stores in-frame clones only, minus some. Among 90,000 to 150,000 clones listed, roughly 90% were seen once. The sample consisted of blood. These receptors came from a woman aged 18-30 years in good health.

The chain combines TRBV18 with TRBJ1-1; the D is unclear. In germline, CDR1 is KGHSH, CDR2 LQKENI. V shed 6 bases and J shed 9 bases, with 17 bases lying between them. There are 13 residues in the CDR3. Here the CDR3 reads CASSPPPGLQAFF. CDR3 sequence (DNA): TGTGCCAGCTCTCCTCCACCGGGCCTTCAAGCTTTCTTT.

The rearrangement links TRBV4-1 to TRBJ1-4, with a tentative D call TRBD1 (5 bases). The CDR3 covers 17 residues. V lost 0 bases and J lost 6, with 17 bases in between. The germline V gene has CDR1 MGHRA and CDR2 YSYEKL. CDR3 sequence (DNA): TGCGCCAGCAGCCAAGAAAGAACCTTAGGGGACGATGAAAAACTGTTTTTT. It specifies CASSQERTLGDDEKLFF.

This chain uses TRBV4-1 with TRBJ2-3, with 9 bases aligning to TRBD2. Trimming at V came to 6 bases and at J to 0 bases, leaving 7 bases not matched to a gene. CDR3 length: 16 residues. Germline V gene lookup returns CDR1 MGHRA and CDR2 YSYEKL. The CDR3 DNA reads TGCGCCAGCAGACTGAATAGCGGGAGCAGCACAGATACGCAGTATTTT. This gives the protein CASRLNSGSSTDTQYF.

The V and J genes are TRBV5-5 and TRBJ2-7; a weak D match, TRBD1 (6 bases). V lost 4 bases, J lost 2 bases, and 13 bases lay in between. The germline CDR1 and CDR2 sequences are SGHKS and YYEKEE (reference sequence). The CDR3 runs 14 residues. CDR3 sequence (DNA): TGTGCCAGCAGCCACACAGGGTCTGCCTACGAGCAGTACTTC. Residues: CASSHTGSAYEQYF. Drawing the rest from reference TRBV5-5 and TRBJ2-7, the complete variable domain is DAGVTQSPTHLIKTRGQQVTLRCSPISGHKSVSWYQQVLGQGPQFIFQYYEKEERGRGNFPDRFSARQFPNYSSELNVNALLLGDSALYLCASSHTGSAYEQYFGPGTRLTVT.

For this clone: An end of the junction does not agree with germline; a read error may underlie this. This chain uses TRBV5-4 with TRBJ2-7; D unresolved. This CDR3 has 16 amino acids. Looked up from germline, CDR1 is SGHNT and CDR2 is YYREEE (reference sequence). CDR3 amino acids: CASSLRVVEVSHEQYF. CDR3 in DNA: TGTGCCAGCAGCCTACGCGTGGTAGAGGTCTCCCACGAGCAGTACTTC.

This sequence joins TRBV21-1 and TRBJ1-2. TRBV21-1 constitutes a pseudogene. The CDR3 consists of 15 residues. CDR3 in DNA: TGTGCCAGCAGCCTAGGGTGGAGGGAAAACTATGGCTACACCTTC. Amino acids: CASSLGWRENYGYTF.

The J gene is TRBJ2-7, the V gene TRBV10-1, with a weak D call TRBD1 (6 bases). Trimming pared 7 bases from V and 7 bases from J, leaving 23 bases between. The CDR3 contains 15 residues. Germline V lookup: CDR1 WNHNN, CDR2 SYGVQD (reference sequence). CDR3 DNA: TGCGCCAGCACGGGGCCTCTGGACAGCTCCTGGGAGCAGTACTTC. Its translation: CASTGPLDSSWEQYF.

The chain uses TRBV15 and TRBJ2-6; D remains ambiguous. CDR1 and CDR2 from the germline V gene are LNHNV and YYDKDF (reference sequence). Trimming took off 8 bases at V and 4 bases at J, with 12 bases between the two ends. The CDR3 is made up of 14 amino acids. CDR3 residues: CATSKGFGANVLTF. For the CDR3, the DNA is TGTGCCACCTCGAAGGGTTTCGGGGCCAACGTCCTGACTTTC. The variable domain in full, completed from reference TRBV15 and TRBJ2-6, reads DAMVIQNPRYQVTQFGKPVTLSCSQTLNHNVMYWYQQKSSQAPKLLFHYYDKDFNNEADTPDNFQSRRPNTSFCFLDIRSPGLGDTAMYLCATSKGFGANVLTFGAGSRLTVL.

The rearrangement uses TRBV5-1 and TRBJ2-5, with 7 bases fitting TRBD2. The CDR3 is 12 amino acids. Looked up from germline, CDR1 is SGHRS and CDR2 is YFSETQ. Trimming removed 3 bases from V and 4 bases from J; junction bases left unmatched: 0. CDR3 nucleotides: TGCGCCAGCAGCTCGGGAGGAGAGACCCAGTACTTC. It translates to CASSSGGETQYF.

The V gene is TRBV5-1, the J gene TRBJ2-3; no definite D call. The CDR3 spans 17 residues. Germline CDR1 and CDR2: SGHRS and YFSETQ. V lost 5 bases, J lost 1 base, and 20 bases lay in between. CDR3 sequence: CASRPIVKAVGTDTQYF. The CDR3 DNA follows: TGCGCCAGCAGGCCGATCGTTAAGGCCGTGGGCACAGATACGCAGTATTTT.

The rearrangement uses TRBV18 and TRBJ2-5; 11 nucleotides match TRBD2. V trimming: 5 bases; J trimming: 1 base; junction bases outside the gene matches: 6. This CDR3 is built from 16 residues. Germline V gives CDR1 KGHSH, CDR2 LQKENI. The CDR3 bases are TGTGCCAGCTCAAGAGGGACTAGCGGAGCCCAAGAGACCCAGTACTTC. This sequence encodes CASSRGTSGAQETQYF.

The DNA of the CDR3 is TGTGCCAGTAGCAACACACGACTAGCGGGAGATAAAGAGACCCAGTACTTC. Amino acid sequence: CASSNTRLAGDKETQYF. The chain couples TRBV19 to TRBJ2-5; 12 bases are shared with TRBD2. The germline CDR1 and CDR2 sequences are LNHDA and SQIVND (reference sequence). This CDR3 is built from 17 residues. J gave up 3 bases and V 6 bases, and 11 bases lay outside the gene matches.

This chain joins TRBV13 and TRBJ1-3; TRBD1 might be the D (5 bases). CDR1 is PRHDT and CDR2 is FYEKMQ in the germline V gene (reference sequence). The length of the CDR3 is 16 residues. Deletions cut 0 bases from V and 0 bases from J, with 9 bases between. This CDR3 is CASSLGGLGSGNTIYF. CDR3 nucleotide sequence: TGTGCCAGCAGCTTAGGGGGACTCGGCTCTGGAAACACCATATATTTT.

This clone was seen ten or more times. The same CDR3 also results from other DNA sequences found in this sample. V gene TRBV7-9 combines with J gene TRBJ2-3; no clear D gene. V lost 1 base and J lost 0, with 5 bases in between. Germline V gene data show CDR1 as SEHNR and CDR2 as FQNEAQ (reference sequence). The CDR3 is 14 residues long. CDR3 coding DNA: TGTGCCAGCAGCTTAGGGTTGAGCACAGATACGCAGTATTTT. It codes for CASSLGLSTDTQYF.

This clone has a single count. The chain uses TRBV27 and TRBJ2-5; 15 bases match TRBD2. This CDR3 is 17 amino acids long. Germline lookup yields CDR1 MNHEY and CDR2 SMNVEV (reference sequence). The ends lost 4 bases at V and 6 bases at J; junction bases unmatched: 9. The CDR3, as DNA: TGTGCCAGCAGTTCCAGGACTAGCGGGAGGGCCCGGAAGACCCAGTACTTC. This codes for CASSSRTSGRARKTQYF.

The chain employs TRBV4-3 and TRBJ1-6; 9 nucleotides match TRBD1. V dropped 4 bases and J dropped 7; count of bases not matched to a gene: 5. The CDR3 is made up of 15 amino acids. Germline V gives CDR1 LGHNA, CDR2 YSLEER. This chain's CDR3 is CASSRYGTGNSPLHF. The CDR3 nucleotides are TGCGCCAGCAGCCGATACGGGACAGGGAATTCACCCCTCCACTTT.

This chain links TRBV18 with TRBJ2-7; the D gene is possibly TRBD1 (6 bases). The ends were cut back, 4 bases at V and 3 bases at J, with 16 bases in the middle. Looked up from germline, CDR1 is KGHSH and CDR2 is LQKENI. The CDR3 is made up of 15 amino acids. CDR3 sequence (DNA): TGTGCCAGCTCACGATCAGGGGCTACCGACTACGAGCAGTACTTC. Translating it yields CASSRSGATDYEQYF.

A single count supports this clone. The chain is built from TRBV6-2 or TRBV6-3 and TRBJ2-6; D ambiguous. CDR3 size: 20 residues. V dropped 0 bases and J dropped 0 bases, with 18 bases sitting between them. Germline assignment: CDR1 MNHEY and CDR2 SVGEGT. The CDR3 nucleotides read TGTGCCAGCAGTTACTCGATTCGAAGGGTTCACTACTCTGGGGCCAACGTCCTGACTTTC. Its translation: CASSYSIRRVHYSGANVLTF.

The chain employs TRBV7-3 and TRBJ2-1, with 8 positions matching TRBD2. The V and J ends lost 5 bases and 9 bases, in that order; junction bases with no gene match: 9. CDR3 length: 14 amino acids. CDR1 SGHTA and CDR2 FQGTGA come from the germline V gene. The CDR3 loop is CASSPAGGGGEQFF. The CDR3 DNA is TGTGCCAGCAGCCCCGCGGGGGGTGGTGGTGAGCAGTTCTTC.

This chain connects TRBV10-3 to TRBJ2-7, with a possible D match to TRBD2 (6 bases). Germline V lookup: CDR1 ENHRY, CDR2 SYGVKD. V dropped 3 bases and J dropped 1 base, with 13 bases sitting between them. This CDR3 is built from 15 residues. In DNA form, the CDR3 reads TGTGCCATCAGTGACCCCTCCCTAGCGTCCTACGAGCAGTACTTC. The encoded protein is CAISDPSLASYEQYF.

The chain joins TRBV7-7 to TRBJ2-7; D uncertain. The germline V and J ends were trimmed by 0 bases and 7 bases, with 37 bases remaining between them. CDR1 and CDR2 from the germline V gene are SSHAT and FNYEAQ (reference sequence). The CDR3 covers 22 residues. CDR3 amino acids: CASSLAWRATRIGVRTPREQYF. CDR3 DNA sequence: TGTGCCAGCAGCTTAGCCTGGCGAGCGACACGGATTGGGGTTAGGACCCCTCGGGAGCAGTACTTC.

In DNA, the CDR3 is TGTGCCAGCAGCATACAGGGGTTCAATGAGCAGTTCTTC. Amino acid sequence: CASSIQGFNEQFF. V and J are TRBV12-3 or TRBV12-4 and TRBJ2-1; 7 nucleotides align to TRBD1. Trimming removed 6 bases from V and 6 bases from J; junction bases left unmatched: 5. CDR3 length: 13 residues.

The chain recombines TRBV30 with TRBJ2-1, with 14 bases fitting TRBD2. Germline V gives CDR1 GTSNPN, CDR2 SVGIG (reference sequence). This CDR3 has 13 residues. The trim removed 3 bases at V and 9 bases at J, leaving 1 base unmatched. The CDR3 DNA reads TGTGCCTGGAGGGGACTAGCGGGAGTTGAGCAGTTCTTC. Its translation: CAWRGLAGVEQFF.

The V call is TRBV7-2, the J call TRBJ2-5, with D perhaps TRBD2 (6 bases). CDR1 and CDR2 from the germline V gene are SGHTA and FQGNSA. The CDR3 is made up of 16 amino acids. V lost 1 base and J lost 7, with 19 bases in between. The CDR3 here is CASSLDSGPLGGTQYF. The DNA for the CDR3 is TGTGCCAGCAGCTTAGATTCAGGACCCCTGGGAGGGACCCAGTACTTC.

The chain is built from TRBV18 and TRBJ2-7; D might be TRBD1 (6 bases). Looked up from germline, CDR1 is KGHSH and CDR2 is LQKENI. V was shortened by 5 bases and J by 3 bases, with 11 bases between the two germline ends. This CDR3 has 13 amino acids. The CDR3 coding sequence is TGTGCCAGCTCATTGACAGGAATCTACGAGCAGTACTTC. It is translated as CASSLTGIYEQYF.

The chain combines TRBV5-4 with TRBJ1-2; the match to TRBD1 covers 7 bases. V shed 2 bases, J shed 5 bases, and the junction held 6 bases outside the gene matches. The CDR3 covers 14 residues. Looked up from germline, CDR1 is SGHNT and CDR2 is YYREEE (reference sequence). The CDR3 loop reads CASSLYRGPYGYTF. The CDR3 coding sequence is TGTGCCAGCAGCTTATACAGGGGCCCTTATGGCTACACCTTC.

CDR3 sequence: CASSLGRVRTANYEQYF. The CDR3 DNA is TGTGCCAGCAGCTTGGGCCGGGTAAGGACAGCAAACTACGAGCAGTACTTC. The gene calls are TRBV5-5 and TRBJ2-7; TRBD1 is a possible D gene (6 bases). Germline CDR1 and CDR2: SGHKS and YYEKEE (reference sequence). There are 17 residues in the CDR3. The germline V and J ends were trimmed by 0 bases and 3 bases, with 19 bases remaining between them.

This chain links TRBV4-3 with TRBJ2-5; a weak D match, TRBD1 (5 bases). Trimming shortened V by 1 base and J by 5 bases, and 14 bases separated the two germline ends. The CDR3 totals 15 residues. CDR1 LGHNA and CDR2 YSLEER come from the germline V gene. This CDR3 reads CASSQVAGPLETQYF. The CDR3 DNA follows: TGCGCCAGCAGCCAAGTTGCAGGGCCTCTGGAGACCCAGTACTTC.

J is TRBJ1-2 and V is TRBV7-2; possible D gene TRBD1, 6 bases. The CDR3 has 15 amino acids. Trimming stripped 5 bases from V and 4 bases from J, with 17 bases between. CDR1 SGHTA and CDR2 FQGNSA come from the germline V gene. CDR3 in DNA: TGTGCCAGCAGCCCTTCGCCGGGACAAACCTATGGCTACACCTTC. This gives the protein CASSPSPGQTYGYTF.

This chain joins TRBV6-2 or TRBV6-3 and TRBJ1-3; TRBD1 might be the D (6 bases). The CDR3 consists of 16 residues. Between the trimmed V and J ends, which lost 5 bases and 0 bases, there was a span of 14 bases. Germline CDR1 is MNHEY and CDR2 is SVGEGT. CDR3 region: CASSDAGQRSGNTIYF. The CDR3 bases are TGTGCCAGCAGTGACGCAGGACAGCGCTCTGGAAACACCATATATTTT.

The chain combines TRBV3-1 (or the pseudogene TRBV3-2) with TRBJ2-7; 7 bases are a match to TRBD1. CDR1 is LGHDT, CDR2 YNNKEL, per germline (reference sequence). The J segment lost 1 base and the V segment lost 0 bases, leaving 6 bases of the junction unmatched. The CDR3 length is 16 residues. The CDR3 DNA reads as TGTGCCAGCAGCCAAGACCGGCAGGGGGTTTCCTACGAGCAGTACTTC. Amino acids: CASSQDRQGVSYEQYF.